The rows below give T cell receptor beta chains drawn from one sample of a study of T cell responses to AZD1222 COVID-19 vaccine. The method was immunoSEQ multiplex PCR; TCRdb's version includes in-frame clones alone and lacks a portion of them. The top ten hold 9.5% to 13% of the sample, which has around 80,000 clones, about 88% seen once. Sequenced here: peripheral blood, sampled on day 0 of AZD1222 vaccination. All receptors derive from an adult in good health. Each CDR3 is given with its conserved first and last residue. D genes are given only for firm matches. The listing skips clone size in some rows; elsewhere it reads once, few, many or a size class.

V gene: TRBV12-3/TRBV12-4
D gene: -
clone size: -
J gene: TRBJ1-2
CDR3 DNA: TGTGCCAGCAGTTTGGGGGTAGGGGGCTACACCTTC
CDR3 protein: CASSLGVGGYTF

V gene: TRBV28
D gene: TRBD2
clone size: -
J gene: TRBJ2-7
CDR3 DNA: TGTGCCAGCAGTCCAATAGGGTGGAGCGGGAGGGCCGAGAGCTGGCGCTCCTACGAGCAGTACTTC
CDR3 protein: CASSPIGWSGRAESWRSYEQYF

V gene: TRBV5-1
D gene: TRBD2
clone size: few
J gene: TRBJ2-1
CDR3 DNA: TGCGCCAGCAGCTTTAGCGGGGGGGCCAATGAGCAGTTCTTC
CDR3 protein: CASSFSGGANEQFF

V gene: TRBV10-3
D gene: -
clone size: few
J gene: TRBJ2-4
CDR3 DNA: TGTGCCATCAGTGGTGCGGACCGCAAAAACATTCAGTACTTC
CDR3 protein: CAISGADRKNIQYF

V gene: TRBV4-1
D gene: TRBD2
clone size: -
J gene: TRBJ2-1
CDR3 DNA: TGCGCCAGCAGCCAGCAACTAGCGGGGGGTGGGAGGACCTACAATGAGCAGTTCTTC
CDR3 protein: CASSQQLAGGGRTYNEQFF

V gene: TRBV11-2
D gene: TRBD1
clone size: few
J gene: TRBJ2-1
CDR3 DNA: TGTGCCAGCAGCCGGGGACAGGGGGCCTACAATGAGCAGTTCTTC
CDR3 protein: CASSRGQGAYNEQFF

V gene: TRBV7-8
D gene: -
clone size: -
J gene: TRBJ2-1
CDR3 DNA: TGTGCCAGCAGCTTAGGAGCAGGAACCAGGAACAGCTCCTACAATGAGCAGTTCTTC
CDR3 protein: CASSLGAGTRNSSYNEQFF

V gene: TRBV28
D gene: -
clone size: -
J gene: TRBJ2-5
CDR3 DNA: TGTGCCAATCGGGACGGAGGGACCCAGTACTTC
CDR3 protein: CANRDGGTQYF

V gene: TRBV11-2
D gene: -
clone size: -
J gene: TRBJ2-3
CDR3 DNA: TGTGCCAGCAGCCCCACAGGACTCCGAAGCACAGATACGCAGTATTTT
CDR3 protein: CASSPTGLRSTDTQYF

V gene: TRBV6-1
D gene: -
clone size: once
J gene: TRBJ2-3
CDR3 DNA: TGTGCCAGCAGTGAAACCAGAGGACCAGATACGCAGTATTTT
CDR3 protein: CASSETRGPDTQYF

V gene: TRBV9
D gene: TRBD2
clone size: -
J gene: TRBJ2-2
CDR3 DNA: TGTGCCAGCAGCGTAGCTAGCGGGGGGTCCGGGGAGCTGTTTTTT
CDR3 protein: CASSVASGGSGELFF

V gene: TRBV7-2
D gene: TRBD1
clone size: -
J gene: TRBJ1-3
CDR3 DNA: TGTGCCAGCAGCCCAAGTGGGACAGAGACTGGAAACACCATATATTTT
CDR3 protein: CASSPSGTETGNTIYF

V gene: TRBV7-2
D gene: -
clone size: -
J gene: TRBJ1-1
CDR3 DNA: TGTGCCAGCAGCTTAGGAGGCTTCGGCAGGCTGAACACTGAAGCTTTCTTT
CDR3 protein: CASSLGGFGRLNTEAFF

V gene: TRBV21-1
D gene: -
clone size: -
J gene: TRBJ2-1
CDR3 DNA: TGTGCCAGCAGCAACAACTGGACTAGCGGGAAACCCAATGAGCAGTTCTTC
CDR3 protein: CASSNNWTSGKPNEQFF

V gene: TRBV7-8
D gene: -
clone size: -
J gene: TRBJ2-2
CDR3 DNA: TGTGCCAGCAGCAATAGCAGACAGCACGGGGAGCTGTTTTTT
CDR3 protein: CASSNSRQHGELFF

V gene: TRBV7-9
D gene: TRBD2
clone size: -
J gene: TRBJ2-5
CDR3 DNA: TGTGCCAGCAGCTTACCAGGGAGGGGGACCCAGTACTTC
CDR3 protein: CASSLPGRGTQYF

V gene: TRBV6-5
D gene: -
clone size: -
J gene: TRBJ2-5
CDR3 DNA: TGTGCCAGCAGTTCTCCCGGTAGACCCCAAGAGACCCAGTACTTC
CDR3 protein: CASSSPGRPQETQYF

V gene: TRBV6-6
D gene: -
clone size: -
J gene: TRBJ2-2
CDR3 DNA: TGTGCCAGCAGTATCGGGGGTGGCACCGGGGAGCTGTTTTTT
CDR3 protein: CASSIGGGTGELFF

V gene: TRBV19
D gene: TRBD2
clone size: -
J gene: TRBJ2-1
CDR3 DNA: TGTGCCAGTAGTACGAGCGGGAGAGGTGAGCAGTTCTTC
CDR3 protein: CASSTSGRGEQFF

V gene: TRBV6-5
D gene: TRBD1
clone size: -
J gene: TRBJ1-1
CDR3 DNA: TGTGCCTCAAATCAGGGGGCTGAAGCTTTCTTT
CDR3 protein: CASNQGAEAFF

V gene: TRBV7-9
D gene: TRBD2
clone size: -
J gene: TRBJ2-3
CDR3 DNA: TGTGCCAGCAGCAAAGCGACTAGCGGGAGCACAGATACGCAGTATTTT
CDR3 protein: CASSKATSGSTDTQYF

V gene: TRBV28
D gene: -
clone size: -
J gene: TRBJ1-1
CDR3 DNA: TGTGCCAGCAGTTTAGGGCAGAACTTGAACACTGAAGCTTTCTTT
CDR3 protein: CASSLGQNLNTEAFF

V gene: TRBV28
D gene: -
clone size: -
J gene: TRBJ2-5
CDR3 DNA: TGTGCTAGTCTCCGGGGCAGGGCCTACCAAGAGACCCAGTACTTC
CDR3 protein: CASLRGRAYQETQYF

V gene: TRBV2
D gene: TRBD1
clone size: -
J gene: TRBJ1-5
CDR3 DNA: TGTGCCAGCAGTGGGGACAGGGTGGGACAGCCCCAGCATTTT
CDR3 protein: CASSGDRVGQPQHF

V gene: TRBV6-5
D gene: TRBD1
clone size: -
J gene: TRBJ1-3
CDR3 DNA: TGTGCCAGCAGCACAGGGGCCTCTGGAAACACCATATATTTT
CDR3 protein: CASSTGASGNTIYF

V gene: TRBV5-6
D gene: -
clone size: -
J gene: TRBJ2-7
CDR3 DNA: TGTGCCAGCAGCTTGGCCTCGGGGGAGCAGTACTTC
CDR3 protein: CASSLASGEQYF

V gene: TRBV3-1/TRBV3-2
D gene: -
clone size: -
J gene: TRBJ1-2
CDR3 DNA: TGTGCCAGCAGCCAGGCAGGGATCTATGGCTACACCTTC
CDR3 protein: CASSQAGIYGYTF

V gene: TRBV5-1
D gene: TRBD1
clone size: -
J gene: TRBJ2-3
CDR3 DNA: TGCGCCAGTCTACAGGGGGCTGGCACAGATACGCAGTATTTT
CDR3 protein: CASLQGAGTDTQYF

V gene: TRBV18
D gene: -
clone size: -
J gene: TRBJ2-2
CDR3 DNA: TGTGCCAGCTCCTCGACAGGGAACACCGGGGAGCTGTTTTTT
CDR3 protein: CASSSTGNTGELFF

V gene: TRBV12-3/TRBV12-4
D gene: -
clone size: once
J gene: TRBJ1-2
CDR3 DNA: TGTGCCAGCGGAAGGTTGCGCTATGGCTACACCTTC
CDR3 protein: CASGRLRYGYTF

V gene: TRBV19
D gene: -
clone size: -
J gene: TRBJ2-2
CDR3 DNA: TGTGCCAGTAGCCCCAGCCGGACGGCGGGCACCGGGGAGCTGTTTTTT
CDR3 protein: CASSPSRTAGTGELFF

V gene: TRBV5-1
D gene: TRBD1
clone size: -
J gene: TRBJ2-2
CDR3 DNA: TGCGCCAGCAGAGATGACAGGGGGCCGGGCGGGGAGCTGTTTTTT
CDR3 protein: CASRDDRGPGGELFF

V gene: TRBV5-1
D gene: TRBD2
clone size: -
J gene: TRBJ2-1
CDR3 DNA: TGCGCCAGCAGCTCGGGAGCGGGAGGTGAGCAGTTCTTC
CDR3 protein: CASSSGAGGEQFF

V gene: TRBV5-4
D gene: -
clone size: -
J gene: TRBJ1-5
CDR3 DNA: TGTGCCAGCAGCTTGGCAAGGCTTGGGGGCCGCAATCAGCCCCAGCATTTT
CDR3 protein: CASSLARLGGRNQPQHF

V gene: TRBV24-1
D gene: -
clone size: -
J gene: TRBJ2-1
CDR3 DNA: TGTGCCACCAGTGACGACCTGGCTCAGCAGTTCTTC
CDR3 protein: CATSDDLAQQFF

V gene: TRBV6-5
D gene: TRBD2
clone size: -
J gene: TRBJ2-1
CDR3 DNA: TGTGCCAGCAGTAACCTAGCGGGGCCACACAATGAGCAGTTCTTC
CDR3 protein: CASSNLAGPHNEQFF

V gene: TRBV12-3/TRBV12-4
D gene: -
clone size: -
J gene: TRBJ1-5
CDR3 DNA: TGTGCCAGCAGGGGAAATAGCAATCAGCCCCAGCATTTT
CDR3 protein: CASRGNSNQPQHF

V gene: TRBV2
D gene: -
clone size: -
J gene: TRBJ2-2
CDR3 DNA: TGTGCCAGCAAGCTCCAGGGCCCGAACACCGGGGAGCTGTTTTTT
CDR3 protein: CASKLQGPNTGELFF

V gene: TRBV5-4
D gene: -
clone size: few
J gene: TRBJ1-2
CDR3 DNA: TGTGCCAGCAGCTTACGGGAGCGCTACACCTTC
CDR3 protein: CASSLRERYTF

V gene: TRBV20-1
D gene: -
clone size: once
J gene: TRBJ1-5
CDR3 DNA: TGCAGTGCTAGTCCATTATGGGATCAGCCCCAGCATTTT
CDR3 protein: CSASPLWDQPQHF

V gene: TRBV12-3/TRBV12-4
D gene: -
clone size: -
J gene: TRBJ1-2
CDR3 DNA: TGTGCCAGCAGTTGGTCGGGAGGAGGCTACACCTTC
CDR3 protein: CASSWSGGGYTF

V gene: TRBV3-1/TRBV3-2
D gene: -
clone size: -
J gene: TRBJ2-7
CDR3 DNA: TGTGCCAGCAGCAAAGACCTAAGCTCCTACGAGCAGTACTTC
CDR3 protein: CASSKDLSSYEQYF

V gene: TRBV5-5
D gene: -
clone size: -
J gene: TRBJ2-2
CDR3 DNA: TGTGCCAGCAGCTTGGCTCAAACCCTGGCCGGGGAGCTGTTTTTT
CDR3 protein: CASSLAQTLAGELFF

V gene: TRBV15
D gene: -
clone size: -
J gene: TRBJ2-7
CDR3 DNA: TGTGCCACCAGCAGAACGATCCTGTCTCTTGAATACGAGCAGTACTTC
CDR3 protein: CATSRTILSLEYEQYF

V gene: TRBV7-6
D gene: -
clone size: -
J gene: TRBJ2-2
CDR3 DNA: TGTGCCAGCACCCAAGCTGCCGGGCCAAACACCGGGGAGCTGTTTTTT
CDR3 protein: CASTQAAGPNTGELFF

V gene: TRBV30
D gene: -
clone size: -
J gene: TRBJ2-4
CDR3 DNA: TGTGCCTGGAGTGTGGGGAATGCCAAAAACATTCAGTACTTC
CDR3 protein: CAWSVGNAKNIQYF

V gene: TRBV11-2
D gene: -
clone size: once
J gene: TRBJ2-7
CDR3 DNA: TGTGCCAGCAGCTTCGGCGGCGATGGGTCCTACGAGCAGTACTTC
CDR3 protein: CASSFGGDGSYEQYF

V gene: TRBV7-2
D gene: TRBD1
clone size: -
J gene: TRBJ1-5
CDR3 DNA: TGTGCCAGCAGCTTATGGGGACAGGGACGAAATCAGCCCCAGCATTTT
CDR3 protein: CASSLWGQGRNQPQHF